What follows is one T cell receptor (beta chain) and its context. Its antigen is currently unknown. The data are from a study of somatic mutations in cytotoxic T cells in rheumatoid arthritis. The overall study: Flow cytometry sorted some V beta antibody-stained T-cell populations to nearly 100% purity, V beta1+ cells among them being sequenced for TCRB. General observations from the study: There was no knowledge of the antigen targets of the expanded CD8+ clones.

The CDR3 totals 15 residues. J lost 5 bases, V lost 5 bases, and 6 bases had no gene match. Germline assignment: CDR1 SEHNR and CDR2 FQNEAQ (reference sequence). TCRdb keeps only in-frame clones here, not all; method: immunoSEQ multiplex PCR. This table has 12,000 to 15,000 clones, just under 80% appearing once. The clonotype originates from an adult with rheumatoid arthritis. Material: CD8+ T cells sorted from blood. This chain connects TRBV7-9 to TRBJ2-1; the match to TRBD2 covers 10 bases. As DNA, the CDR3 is TGTGCCAGCAGCCACAGGACTAGCGGCCACAATGAGCAGTTCTTC. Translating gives CASSHRTSGHNEQFF.